Each of the 2 T cell receptor beta chains below was sequenced from the same sample in a study of blood T cells in healthy people across ages. Using a J-beta primer mix together with a sample-barcoded 5' primer, a second PCR was run for about 6 to 12 cycles. MiXCR, applied by TCRdb to the 5' RACE reads, yields one record per CDR3 protein. Seen here are about 560,000 distinct CDR3 sequences, roughly a quarter observed once, and the top ten hold 3.6%. Another study also made use of these data, one on T cells of mothers and their children.

Material: blood. These receptors were obtained from a boy between 2 and 10 years old in good health.

This clonotype was seen a few times. The CDR3 region is CASSLGTGGPGELFF. The CDR3 bases are TGCGCCAGCAGCTTGGGGACAGGGGGCCCCGGGGAGCTGTTTTTT. The rearrangement links TRBV5-1 to TRBJ2-2; 11 bases match TRBD1. The ends lost 0 bases at V and 6 bases at J; junction bases unmatched: 1. This CDR3 comprises 15 residues. Germline loops: CDR1 SGHRS, CDR2 YFSETQ. Full variable domain (remainder filled in from reference TRBV5-1 and TRBJ2-2): KAGVTQTPRYLIKTRGQQVTLSCSPISGHRSVSWYQQTPGQGLQFLFEYFSETQRNKGNFPGRFSGRQFSNSRSEMNVSTLELGDSALYLCASSLGTGGPGELFFGEGSRLTVL.

The chain couples TRBV25-1 to TRBJ1-4; D perhaps matches TRBD1 (5 bases). This CDR3 is built from 15 residues. V gave up 3 bases and J gave up 8 bases, with 16 bases separating them. CDR1 and CDR2 (germline): MGHDK, SYGVNS. The CDR3 region has the DNA TGTGCCAGCAGTGACTCACGAGGGGTAAGGGAAAAACTGTTTTTT. It encodes CASSDSRGVREKLFF.